The source of this T cell receptor beta chain is a study of technical replicates of blood from a handful of donors (dated 2017 in TCRdb). From its cysteine to its phenylalanine, the CDR3 spans 15 amino acids. Only the CDR3 DNA stays, 45 bases, in frame from base 1. Trimming leaves V shorter by 3 bases and J shorter by 6 bases, with the junction holding 7 bases beyond the gene matches. The germline V gene gives CDR1 as ENHRY and CDR2 as SYGVKD. A note on this clone: Its antigen remains unidentified. No base quality information exists; no much larger clone differs at one position.

Library prep was done by the immunoSEQ multiplex PCR assay. TCRdb's version of the immuneACCESS table is confined to in-frame rearrangements and falls short of the full clone set. An unresolved V gene accounts for under half of the shortfall where checked; the remainder is of unknown origin. The sample records tens of thousands of clones, nearly 97% of which are singletons. The ten largest clones take up approximately 0.25% of the sample. Sequencing was carried out using T cells isolated from PBMCs. The V and J segments used are TRBV10-3 and TRBJ2-3; 9 of the junction bases match TRBD1. The receptor was derived from a human donor in good health. The DNA sequence is given as TGTGCCATCAGTGACTGGACAGGGGTGGAGGATACGCAGTATTTT. Translated, it reads CAISDWTGVEDTQYF.